These 15 T cell receptor beta chains were all obtained from the same sample, sequenced in a study of CD4 T cells in relation to SARS-CoV-2 and coronaviruses. No cognate antigen is known for these TCRs. The method was immunoSEQ multiplex PCR; TCRdb's version includes in-frame clones alone and lacks a portion of them. The sample yields about 37,000 clones, roughly 84% seen once. The source material was naive CD4+ T cells from PBMCs, cultured in vitro. As to subset: naive CD4+ T cells isolated by negative enrichment. These receptors all come from an adult with COVID-19.

The chain has TRBV5-6 and TRBJ2-7; a possible D gene is TRBD2 (6 bases). Germline CDR1 reads SGHDT; CDR2 reads YYEEEE. This CDR3 comprises 13 residues. V was pared by 4 bases and J by 4 bases, with 12 bases between. CDR3 loop: CASSIGTEYEQYF. CDR3 sequence (DNA): TGTGCCAGCAGCATCGGGACTGAATACGAGCAGTACTTC.

The J gene is TRBJ2-7, the V gene TRBV27; tentatively, D is TRBD2 (5 bases). The germline V gene has CDR1 MNHEY and CDR2 SMNVEV (reference sequence). The CDR3 is made up of 15 amino acids. Trimming left V 3 bases short and J 0 bases short, with 12 bases between. CDR3 DNA sequence: TGTGCCAGCAGTTTTTCAGCGGAGAGCTCCTACGAGCAGTACTTC. Residues: CASSFSAESSYEQYF.

The J gene is TRBJ1-5, the V gene TRBV27; TRBD1 aligns across 7 bases. In germline, CDR1 is MNHEY, CDR2 SMNVEV (reference sequence). J lost 5 bases, V lost 1 base, and 5 bases had no gene match. The CDR3 length is 15 residues. CDR3 amino acids: CASSLFAQGHQPQHF. In DNA, the CDR3 is TGTGCCAGCAGTTTATTCGCACAGGGGCATCAGCCCCAGCATTTT.

The chain's CDR3 is CATSRETGLAGDEQYF. In nucleotides, the CDR3 is TGTGCCACCAGCAGAGAAACGGGACTAGCGGGAGACGAGCAGTACTTC. This chain connects TRBV15 to TRBJ2-7, with 14 bases fitting TRBD2. J was trimmed by 5 bases and V by 0 bases; bases with no gene match: 3. The CDR3 consists of 16 residues. In germline, CDR1 is LNHNV, CDR2 YYDKDF (reference sequence).

V gene TRBV30 combines with J gene TRBJ2-7; D is uncertain. The CDR3 loop spans 11 amino acids. The V and J ends lost 5 bases and 2 bases respectively, with 7 bases between them. In germline, CDR1 is GTSNPN, CDR2 SVGIG (reference sequence). CDR3 DNA: TGTGCCTGGGCTCAAACCTACGAGCAGTACTTC. This codes for CAWAQTYEQYF.

This sequence joins TRBV7-9 and TRBJ1-2, with a tentative D call TRBD1 (6 bases). Trimming took off 1 base at V and 6 bases at J, with 15 bases between the two ends. The CDR3 is 15 residues long. Germline V gene data show CDR1 as SEHNR and CDR2 as FQNEAQ (reference sequence). The CDR3, as DNA: TGTGCCAGCAGCTTAGGGGACATCGGTTTGGATGGCTACACCTTC. Its protein is CASSLGDIGLDGYTF.

The chain recombines TRBV7-8 with TRBJ2-7, with 8 nucleotides matching TRBD2. The CDR3 totals 15 residues. Trimming cost V 0 bases and J 6 bases; bases outside gene matches: 7. Germline V CDR1 and CDR2: SGHVS, FQNEAQ. CDR3 residues: CASSLARGTRSEQYF. The CDR3 DNA follows: TGTGCCAGCAGCTTAGCGCGGGGGACTAGAAGCGAGCAGTACTTC.

This clone appeared a few times. The rearrangement joins TRBV6-5 to TRBJ2-7, with 7 bases matching TRBD1. V gave up 2 bases and J gave up 2 bases; unmatched junction bases: 6. CDR3 length: 15 amino acids. Germline values: CDR1 MNHEY, CDR2 SVGAGI. CDR3 sequence (DNA): TGTGCCAGCAGTTACGACAGGGAAGGACCCTACGAGCAGTACTTC. It is translated as CASSYDREGPYEQYF.

The chain combines TRBV19 with TRBJ2-7; 7 bases map to TRBD2. There are 13 residues in the CDR3. The germline V gene has CDR1 LNHDA and CDR2 SQIVND (reference sequence). V lost 4 bases, J lost 7 bases, and 7 bases stayed unmatched. CDR3 coding DNA: TGTGCCAGTAGTACGGGACTATCGGGGGAGCAGTACTTC. This translates into CASSTGLSGEQYF.

The chain combines TRBV27 with TRBJ2-2; TRBD1 aligns across 9 bases. The CDR3 extends over 15 amino acids. V gave up 6 bases and J gave up 4 bases; unmatched junction bases: 6. CDR1 and CDR2 from the germline V gene are MNHEY and SMNVEV (reference sequence). Here the CDR3 DNA reads TGTGCCAGCAGAGGGACAGGGTTCGGCACCGGGGAGCTGTTTTTT. Its translation is CASRGTGFGTGELFF.

The chain combines TRBV11-3 with TRBJ2-1; a weak D match, TRBD2 (6 bases). V gave up 1 base and J gave up 5 bases, with 9 bases separating them. The CDR3 runs to 14 residues. Germline loops: CDR1 SGHNT, CDR2 YENEEA. CDR3 nucleotide sequence: TGTGCCAGCAGCTTAGCGGGAGCCCACAATGAGCAGTTCTTC. Its protein is CASSLAGAHNEQFF. Full variable domain (remainder filled in from reference TRBV11-3 and TRBJ2-1): EAGVVQSPRYKIIEKKQPVAFWCNPISGHNTLYWYLQNLGQGPELLIRYENEEAVDDSQLPKDRFSAERLKGVDSTLKIQPAELGDSAVYLCASSLAGAHNEQFFGPGTRLTVL.

This clone is termed medium-sized. V usage is TRBV6-2 or TRBV6-3 and J usage is TRBJ2-5; the D gene is possibly TRBD2 (5 bases). The CDR3 has 14 amino acids. Deletions cut 6 bases from V and 5 bases from J, with 16 bases between. Per germline, CDR1 MNHEY and CDR2 SVGEGT. In nucleotides, the CDR3 is TGTGCCAGCAGCCGTGCACCGGAGGTGGAGACCCAGTACTTC. Translation: CASSRAPEVETQYF.

The chain is built from TRBV4-1 and TRBJ2-1, with 8 bases that match TRBD2. Per germline, CDR1 MGHRA and CDR2 YSYEKL. The CDR3 is 15 residues long. The junction had 6 bases not matched to a gene; V was cut back by 4 bases and J by 4 bases. CDR3 sequence: CASSPGLAGYNEQFF. In DNA form, the CDR3 reads TGCGCCAGCAGCCCCGGATTAGCGGGATACAATGAGCAGTTCTTC.

This sequence joins TRBV3-1 (or the pseudogene TRBV3-2) and TRBJ2-3; 8 bases map to TRBD2. The length of the CDR3 is 17 residues. Germline V CDR1 and CDR2: LGHDT, YNNKEL (reference sequence). The V and J ends lost 1 base and 2 bases, in that order; junction bases with no gene match: 8. The DNA of the CDR3 is TGTGCCAGCAGCCAAGGAAAAGCGGGAGTGGACACAGATACGCAGTATTTT. Translating it yields CASSQGKAGVDTDTQYF.

The CDR3 protein is CAISREAGTYEQYF. The CDR3 bases are TGTGCCATCAGTCGAGAGGCGGGAACCTACGAGCAGTACTTC. The V and J genes are TRBV10-3 and TRBJ2-7, with a possible D match to TRBD2 (6 bases). Germline V CDR1 and CDR2: ENHRY, SYGVKD. The V gene lost 5 bases and the J gene lost 2 bases, with 13 bases spanning the gap. CDR3 length equals 14 residues.